One sample yielded the 12 T cell receptor beta chains listed below, sequenced in a study of blood T cell repertoires in COVID-19. Repertoires were generated with immunoSEQ multiplex PCR, while TCRdb's copy carries only in-frame clones and drops some. The table has 150,000 to 200,000 clones, around 88% seen once; the top ten hold about 3.6%. Sequenced material: PBMCs or T cells enriched from blood (not recorded which). The origin of the receptors is a woman aged 45-60 years in a cohort exposed to, infected with or recovered from COVID-19 (not recorded which).

The rearrangement links TRBV28 to TRBJ1-3; the D gene is possibly TRBD1 (5 bases). In germline, CDR1 is MDHEN, CDR2 SYDVKM. V was pared by 6 bases and J by 4 bases, with 10 bases between. CDR3 length: 13 amino acids. In nucleotides, the CDR3 is TGTGCCAGCAGAACAGGCACCGGAAACACCATATATTTT. It codes for CASRTGTGNTIYF.

For the CDR3, the DNA is TGTGCCAGCAGCCCCCGGGGGGGGGAAGAAGAGACCCAGTACTTC. This translates into CASSPRGGEEETQYF. This chain links TRBV7-8 with TRBJ2-5; 8 bases are shared with TRBD2. V was clipped by 5 bases and J by 3 bases; unmatched bases: 8. Germline V gives CDR1 SGHVS, CDR2 FQNEAQ. The CDR3 runs to 15 residues.

V and J are TRBV30 and TRBJ2-7; D gene uncertain. V was trimmed by 1 base and J by 7 bases, leaving 11 bases between them. CDR3 length: 12 residues. Germline values: CDR1 GTSNPN, CDR2 SVGIG (reference sequence). The CDR3 region has the DNA TGTGCCTGGAGTGCCGGTCGTCTAGAGCAGTACTTC. Its translation: CAWSAGRLEQYF. Full variable domain (remainder filled in from reference TRBV30 and TRBJ2-7): SQTIHQWPATLVQPVGSPLSLECTVEGTSNPNLYWYRQAAGRGLQLLFYSVGIGQISSEVPQNLSASRPQDRQFILSSKKLLLSDSGFYLCAWSAGRLEQYFGPGTRLTVT.

This clone was observed a handful of times. The chain is built from TRBV28 and TRBJ2-5; 8 bases fit TRBD2. V gave up 5 bases and J gave up 4 bases; unmatched junction bases: 6. CDR3 size: 14 residues. The germline V gene encodes CDR1 MDHEN and CDR2 SYDVKM. The CDR3 DNA is TGTGCCAGCAGTGTAGCGGGAACGGGAGAGACCCAGTACTTC. Residues: CASSVAGTGETQYF.

The chain links TRBV11-2 to TRBJ2-5, with D unclear. This CDR3 comprises 14 residues. The ends were cut back, 1 base at V and 2 bases at J, with 8 bases in the middle. Germline V gives CDR1 SGHAT, CDR2 FQNNGV. As DNA, the CDR3 is TGTGCCAGCAGCTTAGCGTTCTTTCAAGAGACCCAGTACTTC. It is translated as CASSLAFFQETQYF.

The chain employs TRBV15 and TRBJ2-1, with 7 bases lining up with TRBD1. V lost 6 bases, J lost 9 bases, and 5 bases stayed unmatched. CDR1 and CDR2 (germline): LNHNV, YYDKDF (reference sequence). This CDR3 has 12 residues. The CDR3 spells CATSERTGEQFF. CDR3 sequence (DNA): TGTGCCACCAGTGAAAGGACAGGTGAGCAGTTCTTC.

V usage is TRBV18 and J usage is TRBJ2-1; 7 bases are a match to TRBD1. The ends lost 3 bases at V and 4 bases at J; junction bases unmatched: 6. The CDR3 totals 15 residues. CDR1 and CDR2 (germline): KGHSH, LQKENI. CDR3 sequence: CASSPQGQRYNEQFF. CDR3 nucleotide sequence: TGTGCCAGCTCACCCCAGGGACAGAGATACAATGAGCAGTTCTTC.

The J gene is TRBJ1-6, the V gene TRBV11-2; the match to TRBD1 covers 7 bases. J was trimmed by 13 bases and V by 4 bases; bases with no gene match: 13. Germline CDR1 SGHAT, CDR2 FQNNGV. The CDR3 length is 15 residues. The CDR3 region has the DNA TGTGCCAGCAGCTCAGTCTCCGGGGCCAGGGGGCCCCTCCACTTT. Its translation is CASSSVSGARGPLHF.

The chain recombines TRBV19 with TRBJ1-2; D call uncertain. V lost 5 bases and J 7 bases, leaving 17 bases between the germline ends. This CDR3 has 14 residues. Per germline, CDR1 LNHDA and CDR2 SQIVND (reference sequence). The CDR3 DNA reads TGTGCCAGTAGTCCCGAAGGGCGGGTCCGTGGCTACACCTTC. It specifies CASSPEGRVRGYTF.

This clone was seen a handful of times. The chain uses TRBV7-9 and TRBJ1-1; weak D call: TRBD1 (5 bases). Germline V lookup: CDR1 SEHNR, CDR2 FQNEAQ (reference sequence). Between the trimmed V and J ends, which lost 3 bases and 0 bases, there was a span of 8 bases. The CDR3 is 14 amino acids. CDR3 nucleotide sequence: TGTGCCAGCAGCTTGACAGCAATGAACACTGAAGCTTTCTTT. It codes for CASSLTAMNTEAFF.

V gene TRBV4-2 combines with J gene TRBJ2-7, with 9 nucleotides matching TRBD2. The CDR3 is 15 amino acids. The ends lost 3 bases at V and 1 base at J; junction bases unmatched: 4. The V gene's germline CDR1 is LGHNA and CDR2 YNFKEQ. CDR3 sequence reads: CASSHRAGGSYEQYF. CDR3 nucleotide sequence: TGTGCCAGCAGCCACCGAGCGGGGGGTTCCTACGAGCAGTACTTC.

This clone was seen just once. The J gene is TRBJ2-1, the V gene TRBV9, with 13 nucleotides matching TRBD2. The V and J ends lost 2 bases and 9 bases, in that order; junction bases with no gene match: 8. CDR3 length: 16 residues. Germline V gene sequence: CDR1 SGDLS, CDR2 YYNGEE. Here the CDR3 DNA reads TGTGCCAGCAGCGTGAGCACTAGCGGGAGGGCCGGTGAGCAGTTCTTC. It specifies CASSVSTSGRAGEQFF.